The 22 T cell receptor beta chains reported below all come from one sample, sequenced in a study of T cells in localized non-small cell lung cancer. Clones were sequenced by immunoSEQ multiplex PCR, and TCRdb holds only the in-frame ones, with some missing. This table has around 83,000 clones, around 82% appearing once. The sequences come from PBMCs, collected before any cancer treatment. These receptors were obtained from a man between 40 and 70 years old with stage II squamous cell lung carcinoma.

This chain links TRBV28 with TRBJ2-6, with 7 nucleotides matching TRBD1. CDR1 and CDR2 (germline): MDHEN, SYDVKM. The CDR3 consists of 16 residues. V was pared by 2 bases and J by 2 bases, with 3 bases of the junction left unmatched. The chain's CDR3 is CASSLRGTAGANVLTF. CDR3 coding DNA: TGTGCCAGCAGTTTAAGGGGGACAGCTGGGGCCAACGTCCTGACTTTC.

This clone was counted between two and nine times. This chain's CDR3 is CASSSRTGDLNEQFF. CDR3 sequence (DNA): TGTGCCAGCAGTTCGAGGACAGGGGATTTAAATGAGCAGTTCTTC. The chain recombines TRBV6-5 with TRBJ2-1, with 9 bases matching TRBD1. This CDR3 has 15 amino acids. Trimming removed 4 bases from V and 7 bases from J; junction bases left unmatched: 8. Germline CDR1 MNHEY, CDR2 SVGAGI.

The chain has TRBV10-3 and TRBJ1-6; tentatively, D is TRBD1 (6 bases). CDR3 length: 13 amino acids. Germline CDR1 ENHRY, CDR2 SYGVKD. V was clipped by 8 bases and J by 8 bases, with 13 bases between them. The CDR3 protein is CAIGTGSDSPLHF. CDR3 in DNA: TGTGCCATCGGAACAGGGTCGGATTCACCCCTCCACTTT.

The rearrangement links TRBV28 to TRBJ1-1; D ambiguous. The CDR3 runs to 12 residues. From germline, CDR1 is MDHEN and CDR2 SYDVKM. V lost 3 bases and J lost 12, with 14 bases in between. The CDR3 DNA sequence: TGTGCCAGCAGTTTGGAAACGGGCTCAACTTTCTTT. Protein sequence: CASSLETGSTFF.

V and J are TRBV4-2 and TRBJ2-7; D may be TRBD2 (5 bases). This CDR3 is 16 amino acids long. V lost 5 bases and J 2 bases, leaving 19 bases between the germline ends. Germline CDR1 and CDR2: LGHNA and YNFKEQ. The CDR3 spells CASSVGLGAGTYEQYF. CDR3 in DNA: TGTGCCAGCAGCGTAGGGTTGGGAGCCGGAACCTACGAGCAGTACTTC.

J is TRBJ2-2 and V is TRBV14; D is unclear. Germline V CDR1 and CDR2: SGHDN, FVKESK. CDR3 length equals 14 residues. V was shortened by 1 base and J by 1 base, with 4 bases between the two germline ends. DNA of the CDR3: TGTGCCAGCAGCCAAGGGGTGAACACCGGGGAGCTGTTTTTT. It is translated as CASSQGVNTGELFF. The full variable domain, in which reference TRBV14 and TRBJ2-2 provide the parts outside the CDR3, is EAGVTQFPSHSVIEKGQTVTLRCDPISGHDNLYWYRRVMGKEIKFLLHFVKESKQDESGMPNNRFLAERTGGTYSTLKVQPAELEDSGVYFCASSQGVNTGELFFGEGSRLTVL.

J is TRBJ2-5 and V is TRBV6-5; D uncertain. The V gene's germline CDR1 is MNHEY and CDR2 SVGAGI. The length of the CDR3 is 14 residues. V lost 0 bases and J 4 bases, leaving 9 bases between the germline ends. CDR3 sequence: CASSYSGPTETQYF. The CDR3 DNA sequence: TGTGCCAGCAGTTACTCCGGACCTACAGAGACCCAGTACTTC.

The rearrangement uses TRBV29-1 and TRBJ2-1; the D gene is possibly TRBD2 (6 bases). The germline V and J ends were trimmed by 7 bases and 2 bases, with 18 bases remaining between them. The germline V gene encodes CDR1 SQVTM and CDR2 ANQGSEA. This CDR3 spans 15 amino acids. Written as DNA, the CDR3 is TGCAGCGCCGACGGGGGAGTTAACCCCTACAATGAGCAGTTCTTC. It specifies CSADGGVNPYNEQFF.

The rearrangement joins TRBV9 to TRBJ2-2, with D possibly matching TRBD2 (5 bases). The CDR3 has 13 amino acids. V dropped 1 base and J dropped 6 bases, with 7 bases sitting between them. Looked up from germline, CDR1 is SGDLS and CDR2 is YYNGEE. CDR3 DNA: TGTGCCAGCAGCGTAAGGCGGGCCGGGGAGCTGTTTTTT. It yields the protein CASSVRRAGELFF.

The chain employs TRBV4-2 and TRBJ1-2, with D unclear. The CDR3 is 14 amino acids. Germline V gene sequence: CDR1 LGHNA, CDR2 YNFKEQ. Trimming took off 0 bases at V and 6 bases at J, with 11 bases between the two ends. CDR3 coding DNA: TGTGCCAGCAGCCAAGATCGAGCAACTAATGGCTACACCTTC. Amino acids: CASSQDRATNGYTF.

This clone has only a few counts. The V gene is TRBV9, the J gene TRBJ2-1; 7 nucleotides match TRBD2. Germline-derived CDR1 and CDR2 are SGDLS and YYNGEE. This CDR3 is built from 15 residues. The junction had 3 bases not matched to a gene; V was cut back by 3 bases and J by 0 bases. The CDR3 DNA reads TGTGCCAGCAGCGCCCGCGGGAGCTCCTACAATGAGCAGTTCTTC. It specifies CASSARGSSYNEQFF.

The rearrangement joins TRBV5-1 to TRBJ2-5; D is unclear. Germline assignment: CDR1 SGHRS and CDR2 YFSETQ. This CDR3 contains 14 residues. Trimming cost V 0 bases and J 2 bases, with 8 bases left between them. The CDR3, as DNA: TGCGCCAGCAGCTTGGGGACCAGACAAGAGACCCAGTACTTC. Translation gives CASSLGTRQETQYF.

The chain links TRBV7-8 to TRBJ1-1, with a weak D call TRBD1 (6 bases). The V gene lost 2 bases and the J gene lost 4 bases, with 23 bases spanning the gap. The CDR3 consists of 18 residues. The germline V gene encodes CDR1 SGHVS and CDR2 FQNEAQ. CDR3 bases: TGTGCCAGCAGCTTAATCGGAACAGGGAGGTCGAGTGCCACTGAAGCTTTCTTT. It is translated as CASSLIGTGRSSATEAFF.

The chain links TRBV15 to TRBJ2-2, with 8 bases matching TRBD2. Per the germline V gene, CDR1 is LNHNV and CDR2 is YYDKDF (reference sequence). Unmatched junction bases numbered 8, after V lost 7 bases and J lost 4 bases. This CDR3 contains 15 residues. This chain's CDR3 is CATKRPGRATGELFF. CDR3 DNA sequence: TGTGCCACCAAACGTCCCGGGAGGGCCACCGGGGAGCTGTTTTTT.

The V gene is TRBV7-9, the J gene TRBJ2-1; either TRBD1 or TRBD2 may supply D (5 bases each). This CDR3 contains 15 residues. Per the germline V gene, CDR1 is SEHNR and CDR2 is FQNEAQ (reference sequence). The V and J ends lost 5 bases and 3 bases respectively, with 14 bases between them. The CDR3 DNA sequence: TGTGCCAGCAGCCCAGAGGGGAGATACTACAATGAGCAGTTCTTC. This translates into CASSPEGRYYNEQFF.

This clone was observed a few times. The V and J genes are TRBV29-1 and TRBJ2-5; 8 bases line up with TRBD2. The V gene end was trimmed by 7 bases and the J gene end by 4 bases; junction bases not matched to a gene: 5. Germline V CDR1 and CDR2: SQVTM, ANQGSEA. The CDR3 is made up of 12 amino acids. The CDR3 region is CSGQREGETQYF. CDR3 nucleotide sequence: TGCAGCGGGCAACGGGAGGGAGAGACCCAGTACTTC. The complete variable domain, with remaining parts taken from reference TRBV29-1 and TRBJ2-5, reads SAVISQKPSRDICQRGTSLTIQCQVDSQVTMMFWYRQQPGQSLTLIATANQGSEATYESGFVIDKFPISRPNLTFSTLTVSNMSPEDSSIYLCSGQREGETQYFGPGTRLLVL.

The genes are TRBV4-3 and TRBJ1-6; a weak D match, TRBD1 (6 bases). V was pared by 0 bases and J by 2 bases, with 11 bases between. Germline V CDR1 and CDR2: LGHNA, YSLEER. The CDR3 is 17 residues long. CDR3 region: CASSQEAGGAYNSPLHF. The DNA for the CDR3 is TGCGCCAGCAGCCAAGAGGCGGGGGGCGCCTATAATTCACCCCTCCACTTT.

The J gene is TRBJ1-4, the V gene TRBV6-1, with TRBD1 identical over 10 bases. Germline values: CDR1 MNHNS, CDR2 SASEGT. This CDR3 comprises 17 residues. V shed 4 bases and J 0 bases; nucleotides not matched to a gene: 5. CDR3 DNA sequence: TGTGCCAGCAGTGGACAGGGGGCGATTGCAACTAATGAAAAACTGTTTTTT. Protein: CASSGQGAIATNEKLFF.

Here the CDR3 reads CASSLEGGANTIYF. CDR3 DNA: TGCGCCAGCAGCTTGGAAGGTGGGGCAAACACCATATATTTT. V gene TRBV5-1 combines with J gene TRBJ1-3; maybe TRBD1 (5 bases). In germline, CDR1 is SGHRS, CDR2 YFSETQ. V gave up 0 bases and J gave up 6 bases, with 10 bases separating them. This CDR3 comprises 14 residues.

V and J are TRBV5-5 and TRBJ2-3, with 14 bases matching TRBD2. This CDR3 has 17 residues. V lost 4 bases, J lost 2 bases, and 6 bases stayed unmatched. Germline values: CDR1 SGHKS, CDR2 YYEKEE (reference sequence). CDR3 nucleotides: TGTGCCAGCAGCCGGACTAGCGGGGGGACTAACACAGATACGCAGTATTTT. This gives the protein CASSRTSGGTNTDTQYF.

This chain uses TRBV11-2 with TRBJ2-7, with D possibly being TRBD1 (6 bases). Trimming left V 3 bases short and J 2 bases short, with 17 bases between. The CDR3 length is 16 residues. CDR1 is SGHAT, CDR2 FQNNGV, per germline. The CDR3 DNA reads TGTGCCAGCAGCTTCGGTATGGTAAGGGGGACCTACGAGCAGTACTTC. Residues: CASSFGMVRGTYEQYF.

V gene TRBV28 combines with J gene TRBJ1-1, with D perhaps TRBD1 (6 bases). The germline V gene encodes CDR1 MDHEN and CDR2 SYDVKM. This CDR3 region has 15 residues. The V gene lost 2 bases and the J gene lost 3 bases, with 13 bases spanning the gap. CDR3 coding DNA: TGTGCCAGCAGTTTAAGGGGGTTAGGGGACACTGAAGCTTTCTTT. It specifies CASSLRGLGDTEAFF.